The 21 T cell receptor beta chains presented below share a single source sample, sequenced in a study of CD8 T cells in Susac syndrome. Random hexamers were used to reverse transcribe the RNA input (about 0.5 to 1 ug). One entry per CDR3 protein results from TCRdb running MiXCR on the immunoSEQ multiplex PCR reads. Among about 140,000 distinct CDR3 sequences listed, just under 95% were seen once. Sequencing was carried out using CD4+ T cells from PBMCs. These TCRs come from a human donor with Susac syndrome.

The chain combines TRBV29-1 with TRBJ2-5; 15 nucleotides line up with TRBD2. J gave up 1 base and V 6 bases, and 6 bases lay outside the gene matches. The CDR3 is 16 residues long. Germline lookup yields CDR1 SQVTM and CDR2 ANQGSEA. The CDR3 protein is CSVVGLAGGPQETQYF. The CDR3 DNA reads TGCAGCGTCGTGGGACTAGCGGGGGGTCCCCAAGAGACCCAGTACTTC.

V and J are TRBV9 and TRBJ1-5; D is undetermined. The CDR3 covers 14 residues. Germline CDR1 and CDR2: SGDLS and YYNGEE. Trimming removed 2 bases at V and 0 bases at J, with 6 bases between. CDR3 DNA sequence: TGTGCCAGCAGCGTCACCGATAGCAATCAGCCCCAGCATTTT. It translates to CASSVTDSNQPQHF.

The rearrangement joins TRBV12-3 or TRBV12-4 to TRBJ2-1, with 7 bases that match TRBD2. The junction had 6 bases not matched to a gene; V was cut back by 3 bases and J by 10 bases. The CDR3 consists of 13 residues. The CDR3 coding sequence is TGTGCCAGCAGTTTGACCGAACTAGCGGAGCAGTTCTTC. Translating gives CASSLTELAEQFF.

The chain joins TRBV29-1 to TRBJ1-1; D is unclear. Trimming left V 4 bases short and J 4 bases short, with 13 bases between. The CDR3 consists of 13 residues. The germline V gene encodes CDR1 SQVTM and CDR2 ANQGSEA. The CDR3 loop is CSVVQTPGTEAFF. The CDR3 nucleotides are TGCAGCGTTGTACAGACTCCGGGCACTGAAGCTTTCTTT.

This clonotype has only a few counts. The V gene is TRBV20-1, the J gene TRBJ1-1; the D gene is possibly TRBD1 (5 bases). Per germline, CDR1 DFQATT and CDR2 SNEGSKA (reference sequence). The CDR3 contains 11 residues. The CDR3 DNA reads as TGCAGCGGGACTGCGAACACTGAAGCTTTCTTT. Translating it yields CSGTANTEAFF.

This chain uses TRBV20-1 with TRBJ1-2; no definite D call. V lost 5 bases and J 0 bases, leaving 10 bases between the germline ends. This CDR3 is built from 13 residues. From germline, CDR1 is DFQATT and CDR2 SNEGSKA (reference sequence). Here the CDR3 DNA reads TGCAGTGCTTCCTGGGCTACTAACTATGGCTACACCTTC. Its protein is CSASWATNYGYTF.

This clonotype was observed a single time. A junction boundary mismatches the germline segment, possibly from a read error. The chain employs TRBV2 and TRBJ2-3, with 7 bases aligning to TRBD2. The CDR3 is made up of 15 amino acids. Germline CDR1 is SNHLY and CDR2 is FYNNEI. The CDR3 DNA reads as TGTGCCAGCAGCCGCAGGGCTAGCGGCACGGATACGCAGTATTTT. It specifies CASSRRASGTDTQYF.

V gene TRBV24-1 combines with J gene TRBJ2-2; 7 nucleotides match TRBD1. Germline V CDR1 and CDR2: KGHDR, SFDVKD. The junction had 0 bases not matched to a gene; V was cut back by 6 bases and J by 0 bases. The CDR3 contains 14 residues. This CDR3 reads CATSTGANTGELFF. CDR3 DNA: TGTGCCACCAGTACAGGGGCGAACACCGGGGAGCTGTTTTTT.

The rearrangement uses TRBV9 and TRBJ2-5; 9 bases are shared with TRBD1. Germline CDR1 is SGDLS and CDR2 is YYNGEE. The CDR3 has 15 residues. Trimming at V came to 3 bases and at J to 5 bases, leaving 8 bases not matched to a gene. The CDR3 protein is CASSGGTGFGETQYF. DNA for the CDR3: TGTGCCAGCAGCGGAGGGACAGGGTTTGGGGAGACCCAGTACTTC.

The CDR3 reads CASTWTGQNTEAFF. The CDR3 nucleotides are TGTGCCAGCACCTGGACAGGCCAAAACACTGAAGCTTTCTTT. The V call is TRBV12-3 or TRBV12-4, the J call TRBJ1-1; 7 bases fit TRBD1. The CDR3 contains 14 residues. The J segment lost 2 bases and the V segment lost 7 bases, leaving 7 bases of the junction unmatched.

The count of this clonotype is one. At one of its ends the junction is not consistent with the germline gene, which may arise from a read error. This chain connects TRBV20-1 to TRBJ1-5; TRBD1 matches 7 bases. Germline V gene data show CDR1 as DFQATT and CDR2 as SNEGSKA (reference sequence). The CDR3 covers 13 residues. CDR3 DNA sequence: TGCAGTGTTAGAAGGGGGCTGGGGCAGCCCCAGCATTTT. Translating it yields CSVRRGLGQPQHF.

V gene TRBV4-1 combines with J gene TRBJ1-1; maybe TRBD1 (5 bases). This CDR3 comprises 15 residues. The V gene's germline CDR1 is MGHRA and CDR2 YSYEKL. V was cut by 5 bases and J by 1 base, with 14 bases left in between. CDR3 amino acids: CASSFRDGGNTEAFF. CDR3 sequence (DNA): TGCGCCAGCAGCTTCAGAGACGGGGGGAACACTGAAGCTTTCTTT.

For the CDR3, the DNA is TGTGCCAGCAGCTGGACAAAAACCTACGAGCAGTACTTC. Translating gives CASSWTKTYEQYF. This chain connects TRBV6-5 to TRBJ2-7; D possibly corresponds to TRBD1 (5 bases). Germline assignment: CDR1 MNHEY and CDR2 SVGAGI. This CDR3 contains 13 residues. V lost 6 bases and J lost 2, with 11 bases in between.

This chain uses TRBV5-6 with TRBJ2-1; possible D gene TRBD2, 5 bases. Germline-derived CDR1 and CDR2 are SGHDT and YYEEEE. The CDR3 totals 12 residues. Trimming shortened V by 4 bases and J by 10 bases, and 12 bases separated the two germline ends. The CDR3 DNA reads as TGTGCCAGCAGCCACCCAGGCGGGGAGCAGTTCTTC. Translation gives CASSHPGGEQFF.

The chain links TRBV7-2 to TRBJ1-1; D gene unclear. This CDR3 contains 16 residues. CDR1 and CDR2 from the germline V gene are SGHTA and FQGNSA. Trimming left V 5 bases short and J 0 bases short, with 16 bases between. The CDR3 spells CASSPKGRDMNTEAFF. The DNA for the CDR3 is TGTGCCAGCAGCCCCAAGGGAAGGGATATGAACACTGAAGCTTTCTTT.

The CDR3 nucleotides are TGTGCCAGCAGCCTTGACTTAGGCACTGAAGCTTTCTTT. It codes for CASSLDLGTEAFF. This chain connects TRBV4-2 to TRBJ1-1; no clear D. Trimming stripped 4 bases from V and 4 bases from J, with 10 bases between. The CDR3 is 13 amino acids. Germline CDR1 and CDR2: LGHNA and YNFKEQ.

The chain joins TRBV5-1 to TRBJ1-6; D is undetermined. Germline V CDR1 and CDR2: SGHRS, YFSETQ. Trimming stripped 0 bases from V and 13 bases from J, with 11 bases between. This CDR3 region has 13 residues. CDR3 amino acids: CASSLGPGSPLHF. CDR3 DNA: TGCGCCAGCAGCTTGGGCCCAGGAAGCCCCCTCCACTTT.

The CDR3 sequence: CASSLHRDRDTYEQYF. CDR3 coding DNA: TGTGCCAGCAGTCTTCATCGGGACAGGGACACTTACGAGCAGTACTTC. The chain joins TRBV7-2 to TRBJ2-7, with 9 nucleotides matching TRBD1. CDR1 SGHTA and CDR2 FQGNSA come from the germline V gene. This CDR3 comprises 16 residues. J gave up 4 bases and V 6 bases, and 13 bases lay outside the gene matches.

The chain uses TRBV9 and TRBJ2-1; the D is unclear. Germline lookup yields CDR1 SGDLS and CDR2 YYNGEE. The CDR3 extends over 15 amino acids. V was trimmed by 2 bases and J by 4 bases, leaving 13 bases between them. Here the CDR3 reads CASSVGTRTYNEQFF. The CDR3 DNA reads as TGTGCCAGCAGCGTCGGAACCCGAACATACAATGAGCAGTTCTTC.

CDR3 DNA sequence: TGTGCCAGCAGTCGATCAACAGGGATCAACATTCAGTACTTC. Its translation: CASSRSTGINIQYF. The V and J genes are TRBV28 and TRBJ2-4; possible D gene TRBD1, 6 bases. Trimming cost V 5 bases and J 7 bases, with 15 bases left between them. Germline V gene sequence: CDR1 MDHEN, CDR2 SYDVKM. This CDR3 has 14 residues.

CDR3 sequence reads: CSARGTPGTGITDTQYF. CDR3 coding DNA: TGCAGTGCTAGAGGGACTCCAGGGACAGGGATCACAGATACGCAGTATTTT. This chain joins TRBV20-1 and TRBJ2-3; 9 bases line up with TRBD1. With 1 base clipped from V and 2 bases from J, the junction kept 10 bases outside the gene matches. In germline, CDR1 is DFQATT, CDR2 SNEGSKA (reference sequence). The CDR3 extends over 17 amino acids.